Detailed here is one TCR beta chain. One junction end does not reproduce the germline sequence, and a read error may be involved. The data stem from a study of T cells in narcolepsy. Across the whole study: Patients with NT1 or NT2 and healthy control donors were enrolled.

Data came from immunoSEQ multiplex PCR; TCRdb stores just in-frame clones and leaves some out. The sample consists of roughly 34,000 clones, about four fifths of them appearing once. The V gene's germline CDR1 is MNHNS and CDR2 SASEGT. The CDR3 is 15 residues long. V usage is TRBV6-1 and J usage is TRBJ1-6, with D hard to call. This TCR was recovered from a human donor with narcolepsy. Input material: CD45RA- memory CD4+ T cells from PBMCs. CDR3 nucleotide sequence: TGTGCCGGCAGTGATGGGCTTGGCGCAAATTCACCCCTCCACTTT. Amino acids: CAGSDGLGANSPLHF.